One and the same sample provided the 3 T cell receptor beta chains below, sequenced in a study of graft-versus-host responses after intestinal transplantation. Their antigens are not known. Using immunoSEQ multiplex PCR, the repertoire was profiled, and TCRdb retains in-frame clones only, with some absent. The table has tens of thousands of clones, nearly 85% seen once. Sequences were derived from unstimulated CD4+ T cells sorted from spleen or lymph node cells, sampled before transplant. All receptors derive from a human donor who was the organ donor for an intestinal transplant.

The chain has TRBV6-6 and TRBJ2-1, with D hard to call. The CDR3 sequence is 12 residues long. Per the germline V gene, CDR1 is MNHNY and CDR2 is SVGAGI (reference sequence). The V end lost 0 bases, the J end lost 6 bases, and 3 bases lay between the germline ends. CDR3 residues: CASSYSSNEQFF. CDR3 coding DNA: TGTGCCAGCAGTTACTCGAGCAATGAGCAGTTCTTC.

This rearrangement joins TRBV4-3 to TRBJ2-3; 7 bases are shared with TRBD1. V dropped 4 bases and J dropped 3; count of bases not matched to a gene: 4. The CDR3 consists of 14 residues. Germline CDR1 is LGHNA and CDR2 is YSLEER. The CDR3 nucleotides read TGCGCCAGCAGCCGAGACAGGGCGACAGATACGCAGTATTTT. It specifies CASSRDRATDTQYF.

This clone was seen only once. The chain carries TRBV10-3 and TRBJ2-5, with 8 bases matching TRBD1. The germline gives CDR1 ENHRY, CDR2 SYGVKD. CDR3 length equals 12 residues. V shed 9 bases, J shed 1 base, and the junction held 1 base outside the gene matches. The CDR3 protein is CAIGQGQETQYF. CDR3 DNA sequence: TGTGCCATAGGACAGGGCCAAGAGACCCAGTACTTC.